These 11 T cell receptor beta chains originate from one sample sequenced in a study of T cell responses to AZD1222 COVID-19 vaccine. Using immunoSEQ multiplex PCR, the repertoire was profiled, and TCRdb retains in-frame clones only, with some absent. The sample has some 150,000 clones; more than 70% are singletons. The input for sequencing was peripheral blood, taken 28 days after the second AZD1222 dose. These receptors all come from an adult who received the AZD1222 COVID-19 vaccine.

The chain joins TRBV3-1 (or the pseudogene TRBV3-2) to TRBJ1-2, with D possibly matching TRBD1 (6 bases). The CDR3 sequence is 17 residues long. Germline V gene sequence: CDR1 LGHDT, CDR2 YNNKEL (reference sequence). The V gene lost 4 bases and the J gene lost 6 bases, with 24 bases spanning the gap. CDR3 nucleotides: TGTGCCAGCAGCCCTCCTCTAATTCGTGGACAGATAGATGGCTACACCTTC. Translating it yields CASSPPLIRGQIDGYTF.

This chain joins TRBV2 and TRBJ1-1, with D perhaps TRBD1 (5 bases). The V gene lost 6 bases and the J gene lost 5 bases, with 13 bases spanning the gap. Germline V CDR1 and CDR2: SNHLY, FYNNEI. This CDR3 has 13 amino acids. The CDR3, as DNA: TGTGCCAGCAGGGGGTCCCAGGGTACTGAAGCTTTCTTT. Encoded protein: CASRGSQGTEAFF.

The chain has TRBV7-2 and TRBJ2-2; D is unclear. The CDR3 totals 14 residues. In germline, CDR1 is SGHTA, CDR2 FQGNSA. Trimming removed 6 bases at V and 2 bases at J, with 10 bases between. CDR3 bases: TGTGCCAGCAGGCGTGACGAAAACACCGGGGAGCTGTTTTTT. It encodes CASRRDENTGELFF.

The rearrangement uses TRBV7-9 and TRBJ2-3; D unclear. This CDR3 contains 14 residues. Looked up from germline, CDR1 is SEHNR and CDR2 is FQNEAQ (reference sequence). Trimming pared 4 bases from V and 6 bases from J, leaving 14 bases between. The CDR3 loop is CASSSRASVDTQYF. The CDR3 bases are TGTGCCAGCAGCTCACGGGCCTCGGTGGATACGCAGTATTTT.

This rearrangement joins TRBV5-1 to TRBJ2-2, with 7 bases that match TRBD2. Germline V gene lookup returns CDR1 SGHRS and CDR2 YFSETQ. This CDR3 spans 13 amino acids. J was trimmed by 7 bases and V by 4 bases; bases with no gene match: 4. CDR3 region: CASSPWTSGELFF. The CDR3 DNA is TGCGCCAGCAGCCCCTGGACTAGCGGGGAGCTGTTTTTT. Full variable domain (missing parts from reference TRBV5-1 and TRBJ2-2): KAGVTQTPRYLIKTRGQQVTLSCSPISGHRSVSWYQQTPGQGLQFLFEYFSETQRNKGNFPGRFSGRQFSNSRSEMNVSTLELGDSALYLCASSPWTSGELFFGEGSRLTVL.

The V and J genes are TRBV6-5 and TRBJ1-1; D ambiguous. Germline CDR1 reads MNHEY; CDR2 reads SVGAGI. V gave up 5 bases and J gave up 4 bases, with 11 bases separating them. CDR3 length equals 13 residues. The chain's CDR3 is CASSLGGVTEAFF. DNA of the CDR3: TGTGCCAGCAGTCTCGGCGGAGTCACTGAAGCTTTCTTT.

This clone was observed a single time. The V gene is TRBV27, the J gene TRBJ2-4; 11 positions match TRBD2. Germline V lookup: CDR1 MNHEY, CDR2 SMNVEV (reference sequence). CDR3 size: 16 residues. V lost 5 bases and J lost 2; bases outside the gene matches: 5. The CDR3 loop is CASSRETSGTKNIQYF. CDR3 in DNA: TGTGCCAGCAGTCGCGAGACTAGCGGGACCAAAAACATTCAGTACTTC.

The chain is built from TRBV28 and TRBJ1-6, with D unresolved. Germline V gene sequence: CDR1 MDHEN, CDR2 SYDVKM. V was clipped by 3 bases and J by 0 bases, with 3 bases between them. The CDR3 spans 14 residues. The CDR3 sequence: CASSFSSYNSPLHF. The CDR3 DNA sequence: TGTGCCAGCAGTTTTAGCTCCTATAATTCACCCCTCCACTTT.

This rearrangement joins TRBV20-1 to TRBJ1-1; D gene unclear. V lost 3 bases and J 7 bases, leaving 6 bases between the germline ends. Germline V gene sequence: CDR1 DFQATT, CDR2 SNEGSKA (reference sequence). This CDR3 spans 10 amino acids. The CDR3 region is CSASRVEAFF. DNA for the CDR3: TGCAGTGCTAGTAGGGTTGAAGCTTTCTTT.

As regards this clone: Other nucleotide sequences in the sample specify the same CDR3. This chain joins TRBV7-2 and TRBJ2-7; 9 bases are shared with TRBD1. The CDR3 has 16 amino acids. Per germline, CDR1 SGHTA and CDR2 FQGNSA. V lost 1 base, J lost 0 bases, and 4 bases stayed unmatched. The CDR3 region is CASSLGGGQGSYEQYF. The CDR3 region has the DNA TGTGCCAGCAGCTTAGGTGGGGGACAGGGCTCCTACGAGCAGTACTTC.

This rearrangement joins TRBV29-1 to TRBJ2-1; 10 bases agree with TRBD2. The CDR3 covers 15 residues. The V and J ends lost 6 bases and 8 bases, in that order; junction bases with no gene match: 13. Germline CDR1 reads SQVTM; CDR2 reads ANQGSEA. The CDR3: CSVGLLAGVGDEQFF. The CDR3 nucleotides read TGCAGCGTGGGCCTTCTAGCGGGAGTGGGAGATGAGCAGTTCTTC.